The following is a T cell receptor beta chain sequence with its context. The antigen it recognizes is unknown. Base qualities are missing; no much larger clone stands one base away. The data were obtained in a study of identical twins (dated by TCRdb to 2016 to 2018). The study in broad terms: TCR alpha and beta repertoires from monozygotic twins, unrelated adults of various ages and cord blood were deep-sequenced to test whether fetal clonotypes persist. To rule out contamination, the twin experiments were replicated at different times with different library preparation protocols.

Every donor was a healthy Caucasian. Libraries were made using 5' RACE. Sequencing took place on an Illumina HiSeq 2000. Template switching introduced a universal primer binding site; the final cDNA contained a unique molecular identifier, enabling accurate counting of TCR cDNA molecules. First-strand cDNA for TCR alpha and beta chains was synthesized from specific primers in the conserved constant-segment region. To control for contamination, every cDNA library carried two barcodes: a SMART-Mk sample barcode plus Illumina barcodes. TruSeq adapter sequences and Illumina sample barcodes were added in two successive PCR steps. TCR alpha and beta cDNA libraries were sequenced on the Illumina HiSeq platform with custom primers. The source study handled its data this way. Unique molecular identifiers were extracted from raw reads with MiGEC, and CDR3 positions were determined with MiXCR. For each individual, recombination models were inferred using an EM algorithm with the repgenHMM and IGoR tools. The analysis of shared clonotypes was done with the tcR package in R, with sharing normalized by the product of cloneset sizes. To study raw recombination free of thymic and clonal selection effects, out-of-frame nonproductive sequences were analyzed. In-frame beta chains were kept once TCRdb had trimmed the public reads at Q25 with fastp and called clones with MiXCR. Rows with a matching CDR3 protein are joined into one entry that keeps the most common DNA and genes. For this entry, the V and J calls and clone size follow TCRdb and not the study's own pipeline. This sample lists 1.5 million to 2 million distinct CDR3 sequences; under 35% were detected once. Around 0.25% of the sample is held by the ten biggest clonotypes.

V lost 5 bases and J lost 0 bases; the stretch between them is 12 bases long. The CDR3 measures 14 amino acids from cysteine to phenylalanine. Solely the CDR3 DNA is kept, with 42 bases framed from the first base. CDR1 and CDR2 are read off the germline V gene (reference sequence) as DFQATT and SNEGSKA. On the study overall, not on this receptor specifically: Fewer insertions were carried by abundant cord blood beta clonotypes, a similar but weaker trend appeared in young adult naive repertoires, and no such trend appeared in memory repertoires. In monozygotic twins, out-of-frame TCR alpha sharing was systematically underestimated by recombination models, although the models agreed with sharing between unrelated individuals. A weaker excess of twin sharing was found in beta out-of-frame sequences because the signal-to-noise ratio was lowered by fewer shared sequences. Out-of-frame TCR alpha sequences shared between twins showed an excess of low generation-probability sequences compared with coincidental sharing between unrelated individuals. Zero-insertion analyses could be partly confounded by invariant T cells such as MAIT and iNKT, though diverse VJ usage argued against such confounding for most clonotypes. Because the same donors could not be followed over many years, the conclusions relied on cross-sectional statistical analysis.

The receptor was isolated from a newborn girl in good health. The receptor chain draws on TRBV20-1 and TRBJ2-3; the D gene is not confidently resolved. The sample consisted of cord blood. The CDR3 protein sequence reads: CSAVSSTSTDTQYF. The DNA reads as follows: TGCAGTGCTGTTAGTAGCACTAGCACAGATACGCAGTATTTT.